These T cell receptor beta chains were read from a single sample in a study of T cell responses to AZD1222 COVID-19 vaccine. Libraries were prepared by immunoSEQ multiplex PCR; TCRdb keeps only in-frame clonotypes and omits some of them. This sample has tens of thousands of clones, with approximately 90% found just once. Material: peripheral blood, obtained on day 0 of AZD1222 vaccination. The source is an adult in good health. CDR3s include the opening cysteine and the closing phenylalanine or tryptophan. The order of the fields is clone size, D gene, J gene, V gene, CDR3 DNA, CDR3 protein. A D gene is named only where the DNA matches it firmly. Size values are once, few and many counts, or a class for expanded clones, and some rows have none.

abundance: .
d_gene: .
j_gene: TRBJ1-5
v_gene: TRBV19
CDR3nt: TGTGCCAGTAGTACCCCCGGACAGCGCAATCAGCCCCAGCATTTT
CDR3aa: CASSTPGQRNQPQHF

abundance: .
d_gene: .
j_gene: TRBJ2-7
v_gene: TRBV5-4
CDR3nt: TGTGCCAGCAGCTTCGACACCATAAGCTCCTACGAGCAGTACTTC
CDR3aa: CASSFDTISSYEQYF

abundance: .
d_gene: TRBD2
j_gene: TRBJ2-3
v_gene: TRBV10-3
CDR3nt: TGTGCCATCAGGCGGCGGGGGGGATGGCAGGATACGCAGTATTTT
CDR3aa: CAIRRRGGWQDTQYF

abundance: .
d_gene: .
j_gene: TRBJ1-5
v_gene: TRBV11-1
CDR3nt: TGTGCCAGCAGCCCCGACACACTGGGGCCCCAGCATTTT
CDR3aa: CASSPDTLGPQHF

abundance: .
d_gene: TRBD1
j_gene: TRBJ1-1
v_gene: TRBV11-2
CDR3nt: TGTGCCAGCAGCTTCCACAGGGGACGGGGCACTGAAGCTTTCTTT
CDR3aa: CASSFHRGRGTEAFF

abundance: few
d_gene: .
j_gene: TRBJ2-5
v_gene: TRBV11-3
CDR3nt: TGTGCCAGCAGCCCCTCGGGGGGCCAGGAGACCCAGTACTTC
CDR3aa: CASSPSGGQETQYF

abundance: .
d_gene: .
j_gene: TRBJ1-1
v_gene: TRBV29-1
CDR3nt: TGCAGCGTCCTACCCCCCGCTTTCTTT
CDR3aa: CSVLPPAFF

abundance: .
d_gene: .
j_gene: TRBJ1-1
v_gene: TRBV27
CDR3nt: TGTGCCAGCAGTCTATCCCTACTGGGGACACCGAACACTGAAGCTTTCTTT
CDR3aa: CASSLSLLGTPNTEAFF

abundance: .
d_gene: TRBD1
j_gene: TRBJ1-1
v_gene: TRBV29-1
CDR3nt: TGCAGCGGGGGGAACAGGGGGAAGGACACTGAAGCTTTCTTT
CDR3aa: CSGGNRGKDTEAFF

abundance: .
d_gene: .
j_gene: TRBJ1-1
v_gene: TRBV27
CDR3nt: TGTGCCAGCAGTTTGCAGGGGATGATGAACACTGAAGCTTTCTTT
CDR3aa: CASSLQGMMNTEAFF

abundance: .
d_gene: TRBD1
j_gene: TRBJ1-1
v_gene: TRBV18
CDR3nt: TGTGCCAGCTTACTTTTGACAGGGAAGATGAACACTGAAGCTTTCTTT
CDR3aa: CASLLLTGKMNTEAFF

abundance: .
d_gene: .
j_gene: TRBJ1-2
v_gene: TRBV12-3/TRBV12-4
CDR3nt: TGTGCCAGCAGTTTCACGGATTATGGCTACACCTTC
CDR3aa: CASSFTDYGYTF

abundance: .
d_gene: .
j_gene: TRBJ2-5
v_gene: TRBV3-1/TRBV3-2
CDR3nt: TGTGCCAGCAGCCAAGTCCAAGAGACCCAGTACTTC
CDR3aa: CASSQVQETQYF

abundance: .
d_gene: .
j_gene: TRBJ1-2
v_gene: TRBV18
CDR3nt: TGTGCCAGCTCACCCGGGCGCGTTGGGACCGGATTTTATGGCTACACCTTC
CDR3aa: CASSPGRVGTGFYGYTF

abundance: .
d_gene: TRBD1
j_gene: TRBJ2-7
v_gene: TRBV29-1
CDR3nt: TGCAGCGTTGATTGGGCGGGACAGGGGGACTACGAGCAGTACTTC
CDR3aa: CSVDWAGQGDYEQYF

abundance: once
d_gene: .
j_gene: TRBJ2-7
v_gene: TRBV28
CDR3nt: TGTGCCAGCAGTCCTGGGGGTCGTTTACATGAGCAGTACTTC
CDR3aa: CASSPGGRLHEQYF

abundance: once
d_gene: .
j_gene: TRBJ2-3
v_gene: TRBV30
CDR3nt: TGTGCCTGGAGTCCAGGGTTCCTAGGGACAGATACGCAGTATTTT
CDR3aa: CAWSPGFLGTDTQYF

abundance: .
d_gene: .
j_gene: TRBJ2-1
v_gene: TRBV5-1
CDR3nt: TGCGCCAGCAGCCCACCACCCGGCCAACTCAATGAGCAGTTCTTC
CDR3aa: CASSPPPGQLNEQFF

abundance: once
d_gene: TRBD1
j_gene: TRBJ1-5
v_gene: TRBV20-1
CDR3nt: TGCAGTGCTAGTCCACCGGGACAGGGTATTGTGGGCAATCAGCCCCAGCATTTT
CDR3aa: CSASPPGQGIVGNQPQHF

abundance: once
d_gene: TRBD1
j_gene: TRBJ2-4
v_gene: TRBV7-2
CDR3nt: TGTGCCAGCAGCCCCCCGAACAGGGGAGCCAAAAACATTCAGTACTTC
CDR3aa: CASSPPNRGAKNIQYF

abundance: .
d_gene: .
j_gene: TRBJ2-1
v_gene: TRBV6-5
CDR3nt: TGTGCCAGCAGTTACTCAGGGGGGATCAATGAGCAGTTCTTC
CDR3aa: CASSYSGGINEQFF

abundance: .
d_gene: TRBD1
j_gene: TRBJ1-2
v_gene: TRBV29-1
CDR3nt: TGCAGCGTTGTACAGGGGGGAAGTAGCTATGGCTACACCTTC
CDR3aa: CSVVQGGSSYGYTF

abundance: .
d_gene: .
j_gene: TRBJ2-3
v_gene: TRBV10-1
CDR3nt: TGCGCCAGCACCAGGTCATTGGCGGGGACAGATACGCAGTATTTT
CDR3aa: CASTRSLAGTDTQYF

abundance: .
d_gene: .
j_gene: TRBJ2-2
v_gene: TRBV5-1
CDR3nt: TGCGCCAGCAGCTCCGGGACACAAACGAACACCGGGGAGCTGTTTTTT
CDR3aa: CASSSGTQTNTGELFF

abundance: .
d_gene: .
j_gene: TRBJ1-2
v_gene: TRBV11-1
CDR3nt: TGTGCCAGCAGCCGCAACAGGGATGGCTACACCTTC
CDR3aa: CASSRNRDGYTF

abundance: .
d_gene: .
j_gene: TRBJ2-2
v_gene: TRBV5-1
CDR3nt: TGCGCCAGCAGCCCCAAGGATCCAGGGAACACCGGGGAGCTGTTTTTT
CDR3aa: CASSPKDPGNTGELFF

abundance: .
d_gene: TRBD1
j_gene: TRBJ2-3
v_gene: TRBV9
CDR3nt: TGTGCCAGCAGCGTGGACAGGGGAGGCACAGATACGCAGTATTTT
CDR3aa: CASSVDRGGTDTQYF

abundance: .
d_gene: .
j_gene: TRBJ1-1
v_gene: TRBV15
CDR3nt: TGTGCCACCAGCAGAGATCGGGTGACAGTGAACACTGAAGCTTTCTTT
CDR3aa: CATSRDRVTVNTEAFF

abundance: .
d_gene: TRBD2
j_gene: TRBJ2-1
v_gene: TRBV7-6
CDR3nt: TGTGCCAGCAGCTTAGCGTCGGGGGGTAACTATGAGCAGTTCTTC
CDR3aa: CASSLASGGNYEQFF

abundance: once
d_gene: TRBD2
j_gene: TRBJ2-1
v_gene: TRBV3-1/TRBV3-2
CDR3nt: TGTGCCAGCAGTCTAGCGGGGGCATACATCAATGAGCAGTTCTTC
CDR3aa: CASSLAGAYINEQFF

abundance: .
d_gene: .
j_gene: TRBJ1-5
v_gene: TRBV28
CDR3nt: TGTGCCAGCAGTCCACTTCAAGGCAATCAGCCCCAGCATTTT
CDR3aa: CASSPLQGNQPQHF

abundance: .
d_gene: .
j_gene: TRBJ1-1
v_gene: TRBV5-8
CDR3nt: TGTGCCAGCAGCTTGGACCGGAGGGACAACACTGAAGCTTTCTTT
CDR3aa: CASSLDRRDNTEAFF

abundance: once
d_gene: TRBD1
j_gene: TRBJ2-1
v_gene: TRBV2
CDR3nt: TGTGCCAGCAGTGAAAGGACAGGGGGGAATGAGCAGTTCTTC
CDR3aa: CASSERTGGNEQFF

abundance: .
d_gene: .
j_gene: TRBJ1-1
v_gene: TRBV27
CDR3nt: TGTGCCAGCAGGCAGGGATTTCCCAAGAACACTGAAGCTTTCTTT
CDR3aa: CASRQGFPKNTEAFF

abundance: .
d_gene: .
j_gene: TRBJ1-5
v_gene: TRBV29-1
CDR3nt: TGCAGCGTCCAGGACAGCTACAATCAGCCCCAGCATTTT
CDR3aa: CSVQDSYNQPQHF

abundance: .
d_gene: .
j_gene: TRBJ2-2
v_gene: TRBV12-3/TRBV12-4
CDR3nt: TGTGCCAGCAGGACAGCTGGGACAGGGGAGCTGTTTTTT
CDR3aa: CASRTAGTGELFF

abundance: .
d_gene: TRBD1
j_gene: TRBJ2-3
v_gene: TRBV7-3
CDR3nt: TGTGCCAGCAGCTCAGGGGGTACAGATACGCAGTATTTT
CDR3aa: CASSSGGTDTQYF

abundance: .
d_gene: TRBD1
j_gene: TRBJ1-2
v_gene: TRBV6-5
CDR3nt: TGTGCCAGCGGACAGGGGGAAGGGAGCTACACCTTC
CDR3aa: CASGQGEGSYTF

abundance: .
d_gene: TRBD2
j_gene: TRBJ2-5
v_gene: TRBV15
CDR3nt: TGTGCCACCAGCAGGGGGACTAGCGGGGGACAAGAGACCCAGTACTTC
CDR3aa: CATSRGTSGGQETQYF

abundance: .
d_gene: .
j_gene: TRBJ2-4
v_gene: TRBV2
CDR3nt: TGTGCCAGCAGTGCGGAGGGGGCGCGAGCCAAAAACATTCAGTACTTC
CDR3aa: CASSAEGARAKNIQYF

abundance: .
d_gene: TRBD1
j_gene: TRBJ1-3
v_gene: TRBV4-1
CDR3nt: TGCGCCAGCAGCCAGGGACAGGGACCGAGAAACACCATATATTTT
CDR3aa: CASSQGQGPRNTIYF

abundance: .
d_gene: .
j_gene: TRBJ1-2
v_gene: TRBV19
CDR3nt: TGTGCCAGTAGTATTGGTGTTTGGTCGCGGGGTTCATTTGGCTACACCTTC
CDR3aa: CASSIGVWSRGSFGYTF

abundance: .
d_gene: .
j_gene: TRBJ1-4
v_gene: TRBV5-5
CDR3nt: TGTGCCAGCAGCCGGGTCGCCGGTGAAAAACTGTTTTTT
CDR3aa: CASSRVAGEKLFF

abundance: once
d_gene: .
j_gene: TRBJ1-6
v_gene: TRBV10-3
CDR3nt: TGTGCCATCAGTGAGTCGGGGGGACAATGGAGTTCACCCCTCCACTTT
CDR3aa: CAISESGGQWSSPLHF

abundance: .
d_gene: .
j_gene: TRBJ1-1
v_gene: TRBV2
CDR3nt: TGTGCCAGCAGAATGACAGGCATGAACACTGAAGCTTTCTTT
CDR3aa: CASRMTGMNTEAFF

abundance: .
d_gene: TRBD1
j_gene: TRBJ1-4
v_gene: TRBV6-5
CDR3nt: TGTGCCAGCAGGGTAGGGGGCATGGATGAAAAACTGTTTTTT
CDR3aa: CASRVGGMDEKLFF